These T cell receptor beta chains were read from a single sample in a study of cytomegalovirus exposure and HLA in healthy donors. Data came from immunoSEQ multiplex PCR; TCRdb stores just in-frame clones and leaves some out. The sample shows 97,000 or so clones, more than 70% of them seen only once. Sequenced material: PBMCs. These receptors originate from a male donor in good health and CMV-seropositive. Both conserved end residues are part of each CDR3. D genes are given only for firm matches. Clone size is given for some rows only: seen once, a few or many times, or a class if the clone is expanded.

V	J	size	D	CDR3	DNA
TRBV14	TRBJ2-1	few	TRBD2	CACNSGRVLNEQFF	TGTGCCTGTAATAGCGGGAGGGTCCTTAATGAGCAGTTCTTC
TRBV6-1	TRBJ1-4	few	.	CASRLSATNEKLFF	TGTGCCAGCAGGTTATCAGCAACTAATGAAAAACTGTTTTTT
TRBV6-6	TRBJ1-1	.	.	CASSFGVPLMNTEAFF	TGTGCCAGCAGTTTCGGGGTTCCCCTCATGAACACTGAAGCTTTCTTT
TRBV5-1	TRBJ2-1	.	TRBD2	CASSLRLKREAHSYNEQFF	TGCGCCAGCAGCTTGCGACTCAAGCGGGAGGCCCACTCCTACAATGAGCAGTTCTTC
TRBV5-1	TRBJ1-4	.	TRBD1	CASSVLGQSNEKLFF	TGCGCCAGCAGCGTTTTGGGACAGTCTAATGAAAAACTGTTTTTT
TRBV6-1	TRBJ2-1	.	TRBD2	CASGRGGYNEQFF	TGTGCCAGCGGGAGGGGCGGATACAATGAGCAGTTCTTC
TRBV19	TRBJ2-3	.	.	CASSLQNGDTQYF	TGTGCCAGTAGTCTGCAGAATGGAGATACGCAGTATTTT
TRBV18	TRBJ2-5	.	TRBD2	CASSPIAGGRETQYF	TGTGCCAGCTCACCAATCGCGGGGGGCCGAGAGACCCAGTACTTC
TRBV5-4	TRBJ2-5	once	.	CASSLGQSETQYF	TGTGCCAGCAGCTTGGGGCAGTCAGAGACCCAGTACTTC
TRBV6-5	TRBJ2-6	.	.	CASRRSGANVLTF	TGTGCCAGCCGGCGGTCTGGGGCCAACGTCCTGACTTTC
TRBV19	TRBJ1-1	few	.	CASSIKGDTEAFF	TGTGCCAGTAGTATAAAGGGGGACACTGAAGCTTTCTTT
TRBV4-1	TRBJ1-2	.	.	CASSQDQGEGYGYTF	TGCGCCAGCAGCCAAGATCAGGGTGAAGGGTATGGCTACACCTTC
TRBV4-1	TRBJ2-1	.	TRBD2	CASSHSTSGSSYNEQFF	TGCGCCAGCAGCCACTCGACTAGCGGGAGCTCCTACAATGAGCAGTTCTTC
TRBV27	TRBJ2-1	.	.	CASSLRQSYNEQFF	TGTGCCAGCAGCCTCCGACAGAGCTACAATGAGCAGTTCTTC
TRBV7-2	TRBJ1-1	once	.	CASSSQGNTEAFF	TGTGCCAGCAGCTCACAGGGTAACACTGAAGCTTTCTTT
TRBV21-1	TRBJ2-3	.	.	CASSKGGDSRFTDTQYF	TGTGCCAGCAGCAAAGGGGGGGACTCCAGATTCACAGATACGCAGTATTTT
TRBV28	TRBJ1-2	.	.	CASSSGGEYRAFRGYTF	TGTGCCAGCAGTTCTGGGGGGGAGTACAGGGCCTTCCGTGGCTACACCTTC
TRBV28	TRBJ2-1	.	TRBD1	CASSSFGQGRNEQFF	TGTGCCAGCAGTTCGTTTGGACAGGGTAGGAATGAGCAGTTCTTC
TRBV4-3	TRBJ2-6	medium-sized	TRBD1	CASSQGDSLSGANVLTF	TGCGCCAGCAGCCAAGGGGACAGTCTCTCTGGGGCCAACGTCCTGACTTTC
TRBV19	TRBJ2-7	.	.	CASSPGSAYEQYF	TGTGCCAGTAGTCCCGGGTCCGCCTACGAGCAGTACTTC
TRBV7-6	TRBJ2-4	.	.	CATSPGPLAKNSQYF	TGTGCCACCTCGCCAGGACCGCTAGCCAAAAACAGTCAGTACTTC
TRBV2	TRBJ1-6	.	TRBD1	CASSSDRDSPLHF	TGTGCCAGCAGCTCGGACAGGGATTCACCCCTCCACTTT
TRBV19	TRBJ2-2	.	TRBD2	CASTLRRASGRPGELFF	TGTGCCAGTACTCTGAGGAGGGCTAGCGGGAGACCCGGGGAGCTGTTTTTT
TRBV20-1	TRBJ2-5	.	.	CSARYQETQYF	TGCAGTGCCAGGTACCAAGAGACCCAGTACTTC
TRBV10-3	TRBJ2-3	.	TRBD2	CAINLGLAGADTQYF	TGTGCCATCAACCTAGGACTAGCGGGAGCAGATACGCAGTATTTT
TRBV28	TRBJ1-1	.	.	CASSLRGGNTEAFF	TGTGCCAGCAGTTTACGGGGGGGGAACACTGAAGCTTTCTTT
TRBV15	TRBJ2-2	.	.	CATSSDALATGELFF	TGTGCCACCAGCAGTGATGCTCTAGCAACCGGGGAGCTGTTTTTT
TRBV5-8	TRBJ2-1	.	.	CASRARDSREQFF	TGTGCCAGCAGGGCTCGTGACAGTCGTGAGCAGTTCTTC
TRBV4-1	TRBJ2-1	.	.	CASSQDIGSGEQFF	TGCGCCAGCAGCCAAGATATCGGTTCTGGTGAGCAGTTCTTC
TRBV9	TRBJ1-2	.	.	CASSVDDGLAYGYTF	TGTGCCAGCAGCGTAGATGACGGTCTAGCCTATGGCTACACCTTC
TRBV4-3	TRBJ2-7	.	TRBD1	CASSQDRRGLYYEQYF	TGCGCCAGCAGCCAAGATCGCAGGGGGCTTTACTACGAGCAGTACTTC
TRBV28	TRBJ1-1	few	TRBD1	CASSSQGVEAFF	TGTGCCAGCAGTTCACAGGGGGTTGAAGCTTTCTTT
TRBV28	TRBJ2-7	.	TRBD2	CASSRLAGGVYEQYF	TGTGCCAGCAGCCGACTAGCGGGAGGGGTCTACGAGCAGTACTTC
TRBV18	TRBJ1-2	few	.	CASSSQSQSGYTF	TGTGCCAGCTCATCCCAGTCTCAGTCGGGCTACACCTTC
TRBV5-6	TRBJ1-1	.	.	CASLWGGPEAFF	TGTGCCAGCCTCTGGGGGGGCCCTGAAGCTTTCTTT
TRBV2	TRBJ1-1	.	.	CASRSRARNTEAFF	TGTGCCAGCAGAAGCAGGGCCCGGAACACTGAAGCTTTCTTT
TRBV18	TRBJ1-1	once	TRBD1	CASSSTGGKDTEAFF	TGTGCCAGCTCATCTACAGGGGGCAAGGACACTGAAGCTTTCTTT
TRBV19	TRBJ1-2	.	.	CATSPGINYGYTF	TGTGCCACATCCCCCGGGATTAACTATGGCTACACCTTC
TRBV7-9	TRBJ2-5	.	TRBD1	CASSLDRVQETQYF	TGTGCCAGCAGCTTGGACAGGGTCCAAGAGACCCAGTACTTC
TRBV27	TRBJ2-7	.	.	CASSFGGASYEQYF	TGTGCCAGCAGTTTTGGGGGGGCCTCCTACGAGCAGTACTTC